Below, 9 T cell receptor beta chains from the same sample are listed, as sequenced in a study of blood T cell repertoires in COVID-19. Clones were read by immunoSEQ multiplex PCR, and TCRdb kept only the in-frame ones, dropping some. Among under 75,000 clones listed, approximately 81% were seen once. Sample: peripheral blood. The receptors were gathered from a man in his sixties with COVID-19, enrolled during active disease.

The rearrangement uses TRBV18 and TRBJ2-7; D remains unclear. The V gene lost 0 bases and the J gene lost 2 bases, with 8 bases spanning the gap. CDR1 is KGHSH and CDR2 is LQKENI in the germline V gene. The CDR3 loop spans 14 amino acids. CDR3 residues: CASSPPGPTYEQYF. The CDR3 DNA is TGTGCCAGCTCACCACCGGGCCCTACCTACGAGCAGTACTTC.

This chain uses TRBV6-5 with TRBJ1-1; D remains ambiguous. Germline values: CDR1 MNHEY, CDR2 SVGAGI. Trimming removed 5 bases at V and 7 bases at J, with 14 bases between. The CDR3 runs 13 residues. For the CDR3, the DNA is TGTGCCAGCAGTCCTGACGGCGGATATGAAGCTTTCTTT. Protein sequence: CASSPDGGYEAFF.

Only a few counts were recorded for this clone. The chain employs TRBV6-2 or TRBV6-3 and TRBJ2-4; D gene uncertain. CDR1 and CDR2 (germline): MNHEY, SVGEGT. Trimming cost V 4 bases and J 0 bases, with 10 bases left between them. The CDR3 is made up of 15 amino acids. The CDR3 DNA is TGTGCCAGCAGTTTTAGATCACTAGCCAAAAACATTCAGTACTTC. Protein product: CASSFRSLAKNIQYF.

The chain is built from TRBV3-1 (or the pseudogene TRBV3-2) and TRBJ2-2, with a possible D match to TRBD1 (5 bases). Deletions cut 1 base from V and 7 bases from J, with 16 bases between. This CDR3 contains 16 residues. Per germline, CDR1 LGHDT and CDR2 YNNKEL (reference sequence). The CDR3 spells CASSQGQPGPSGELFF. The DNA of the CDR3 is TGTGCCAGCAGCCAAGGACAGCCAGGGCCTAGCGGGGAGCTGTTTTTT.

The J gene is TRBJ1-1, the V gene TRBV11-2; D gene unclear. Germline V gene lookup returns CDR1 SGHAT and CDR2 FQNNGV. V gave up 0 bases and J gave up 1 base, with 3 bases separating them. The CDR3 consists of 13 residues. CDR3 in amino acids: CASSLDRNTEAFF. CDR3 coding DNA: TGTGCCAGCAGCTTAGATAGGAACACTGAAGCTTTCTTT.

This chain connects TRBV15 to TRBJ2-1; TRBD1 might be the D (6 bases). The V end was cut by 5 bases, the J end by 8 bases, with 22 bases between. This CDR3 has 16 residues. The germline gives CDR1 LNHNV, CDR2 YYDKDF (reference sequence). The CDR3 protein is CATSGGRSLGADEQFF. DNA for the CDR3: TGTGCCACCAGCGGGGGACGCTCCCTGGGGGCCGATGAGCAGTTCTTC.

V usage is TRBV7-9 and J usage is TRBJ1-5, with D possibly matching TRBD1 (5 bases). The germline gives CDR1 SEHNR, CDR2 FQNEAQ (reference sequence). Trimming removed 1 base from V and 6 bases from J, with 13 bases in between. This CDR3 spans 15 amino acids. The CDR3 region is CASSLDTGAGQPQHF. CDR3 coding DNA: TGTGCCAGCAGCTTAGATACAGGAGCGGGTCAGCCCCAGCATTTT.

The V call is TRBV3-1 (or the pseudogene TRBV3-2), the J call TRBJ2-7; D is uncertain. The CDR3 extends over 13 amino acids. Germline V CDR1 and CDR2: LGHDT, YNNKEL (reference sequence). V was trimmed by 3 bases and J by 0 bases, leaving 6 bases between them. The CDR3, as DNA: TGTGCCAGCAGCCATTCCTACTCCTACGAGCAGTACTTC. Translated: CASSHSYSYEQYF.

The J gene is TRBJ2-3, the V gene TRBV29-1, with TRBD2 matching over 10 bases. In germline, CDR1 is SQVTM, CDR2 ANQGSEA. This CDR3 comprises 14 residues. V lost 4 bases to trimming and J lost 1 base; unmatched junction nucleotides: 2. The CDR3 here is CSVVAGGRTDTQYF. In DNA form, the CDR3 reads TGCAGCGTTGTAGCGGGGGGCCGCACAGATACGCAGTATTTT.